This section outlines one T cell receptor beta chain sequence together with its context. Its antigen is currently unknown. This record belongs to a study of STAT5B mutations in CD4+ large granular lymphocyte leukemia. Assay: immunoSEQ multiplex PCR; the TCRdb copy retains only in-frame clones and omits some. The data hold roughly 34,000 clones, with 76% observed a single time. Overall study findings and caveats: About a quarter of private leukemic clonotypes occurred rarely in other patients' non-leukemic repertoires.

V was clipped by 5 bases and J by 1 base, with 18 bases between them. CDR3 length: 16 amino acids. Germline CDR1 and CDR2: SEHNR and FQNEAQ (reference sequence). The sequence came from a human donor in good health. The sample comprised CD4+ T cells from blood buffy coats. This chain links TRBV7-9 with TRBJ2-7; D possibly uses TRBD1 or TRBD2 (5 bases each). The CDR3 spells CASSREAGRRSYEQYF. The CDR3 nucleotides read TGTGCCAGCAGCCGAGAGGCAGGGAGAAGGTCCTACGAGCAGTACTTC.